The TCR beta chain under discussion was sequenced for a study of cytomegalovirus exposure and HLA in healthy donors. Losses at the gene ends were 6 bases for V and 3 bases for J; bases not matched to a gene: 17. Germline V gene lookup returns CDR1 KGHSH and CDR2 LQKENI. The CDR3 spans 18 residues. The PCR used 60 Vbeta and 13 Jbeta primers. Sequencing used immunoSEQ multiplex PCR; TCRdb keeps in-frame clones, though not all of them. The sample has 30,000 to 35,000 clones, and its top ten clones hold approximately 4.5%. J is TRBJ2-5 and V is TRBV18; 9 bases are shared with TRBD1. The sequencing sample was made of PBMCs. The receptor comes from a woman in her 40s in good health and CMV-seropositive. The CDR3 sequence: CASSPRLLKGQGKETQYF. The CDR3 DNA sequence: TGTGCCAGCTCTCCAAGACTACTAAAGGGACAGGGAAAAGAGACCCAGTACTTC.